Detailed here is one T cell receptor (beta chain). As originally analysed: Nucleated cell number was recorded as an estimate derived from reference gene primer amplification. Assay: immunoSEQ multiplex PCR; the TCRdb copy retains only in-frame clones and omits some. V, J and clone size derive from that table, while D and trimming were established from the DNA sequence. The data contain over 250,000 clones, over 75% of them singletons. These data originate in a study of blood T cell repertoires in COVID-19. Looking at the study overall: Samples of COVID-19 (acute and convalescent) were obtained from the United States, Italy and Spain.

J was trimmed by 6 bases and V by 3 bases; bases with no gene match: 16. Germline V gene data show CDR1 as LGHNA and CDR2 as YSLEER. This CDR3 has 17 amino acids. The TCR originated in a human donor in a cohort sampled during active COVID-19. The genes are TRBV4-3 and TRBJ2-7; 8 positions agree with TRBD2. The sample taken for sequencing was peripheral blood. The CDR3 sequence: CASSQGVAGGPEGEQYF. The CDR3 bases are TGCGCCAGCAGCCAGGGGGTTGCGGGAGGCCCCGAGGGCGAGCAGTACTTC.